This T cell receptor (beta chain) was sequenced for a study of T cell responses to AZD1222 COVID-19 vaccine. V was clipped by 5 bases and J by 5 bases; unmatched bases: 5. Germline V gene lookup returns CDR1 SGDLS and CDR2 YYNGEE. This CDR3 has 13 amino acids. The table came from immunoSEQ multiplex PCR; TCRdb's copy has only in-frame clones and leaves some out. The top ten hold approximately 4.5% of the sample, which has roughly 89,000 clones, 88% seen once. This sequence was found in an adult in good health. This specimen was peripheral blood, taken on day 0 of MenACWY control vaccination. The V gene is TRBV9, the J gene TRBJ2-5, with 8 positions matching TRBD2. CDR3 region: CASSREGRETQYF. In nucleotides, the CDR3 is TGTGCCAGCAGTCGGGAGGGGAGGGAGACCCAGTACTTC.